Listed below are T cell receptor beta chains from one sample, sequenced in a study of T cell repertoires in cytomegalovirus infection. One entry per CDR3 protein, called by TCRdb with MiXCR from the reads. This table has around 210,000 distinct CDR3 sequences, under 8.5% appearing once. The sample consisted of PBMCs. These receptor sequences come from a human donor in good health (CMV status not recorded). Some clones in this sample may be carry-over from other donors' samples. Both conserved end residues are part of each CDR3. Each record gives: CDR3 DNA, CDR3 protein, V gene, J gene, clone size, D gene. The D gene is left open where the match is weak. Not all rows give a size; the values are once, few, many and, for expanded clones, a class.

cdr3_nt: TGTGCCAGCAGCTTAGTGGGGGTCGGCTATGGCTACACCTTC; cdr3_aa: CASSLVGVGYGYTF; v_call: TRBV7-9; j_call: TRBJ1-2; clone_size: many; d_call: .
cdr3_nt: TGCAGTGCTAGGAGGCCGACAGGGGCTCGAGAGCAGTACTTC; cdr3_aa: CSARRPTGAREQYF; v_call: TRBV20-1; j_call: TRBJ2-7; clone_size: .; d_call: TRBD1
cdr3_nt: TGTGCCAGCTCCTTCCGCCTGGAACCGGGGGATACGCAGTATTTT; cdr3_aa: CASSFRLEPGDTQYF; v_call: TRBV18; j_call: TRBJ2-3; clone_size: many; d_call: .
cdr3_nt: TGTGCCAGCAGTTTTGAAAACGAGCAGTACTTC; cdr3_aa: CASSFENEQYF; v_call: TRBV6-6; j_call: TRBJ2-7; clone_size: many; d_call: .
cdr3_nt: TGTGCCAGCACCCCTCAGACAGAATTCTACGAGCAGTACTTC; cdr3_aa: CASTPQTEFYEQYF; v_call: TRBV7-2; j_call: TRBJ2-7; clone_size: many; d_call: .
cdr3_nt: TGTGCCAGCAGTTTTAATGGAATCACAGATACGCAGTATTTT; cdr3_aa: CASSFNGITDTQYF; v_call: TRBV28; j_call: TRBJ2-3; clone_size: few; d_call: .
cdr3_nt: TGTGCCAGTACCCCGAGGGACAGGGGGCTCGATACGCAGTATTTT; cdr3_aa: CASTPRDRGLDTQYF; v_call: TRBV19; j_call: TRBJ2-3; clone_size: many; d_call: TRBD1
cdr3_nt: TGTGCCAGCAGCCCCCGGCAAGCCGGTAATGAAAAACTGTTTTTT; cdr3_aa: CASSPRQAGNEKLFF; v_call: TRBV7-2; j_call: TRBJ1-4; clone_size: many; d_call: .
cdr3_nt: TGTGCCATTGCCGGGGGGACCCGTGGCAATGAGCAGTTCTTC; cdr3_aa: CAIAGGTRGNEQFF; v_call: TRBV10-3; j_call: TRBJ2-1; clone_size: many; d_call: TRBD2
cdr3_nt: TGTGCCAGCGGTCGTGGAGGGGTCAATGAGCAGTTCTTC; cdr3_aa: CASGRGGVNEQFF; v_call: TRBV7-3; j_call: TRBJ2-1; clone_size: .; d_call: .
cdr3_nt: TGTGCCAGCAGCCTTGGGACTAGCGGGGCGTATTACGAGCAGTACTTC; cdr3_aa: CASSLGTSGAYYEQYF; v_call: TRBV7-2; j_call: TRBJ2-7; clone_size: many; d_call: TRBD2
cdr3_nt: TGTGCCAGCAGCGTGGGCCGGGGCGATTACAATGAGCAGTTCTTC; cdr3_aa: CASSVGRGDYNEQFF; v_call: TRBV11-2; j_call: TRBJ2-1; clone_size: many; d_call: .
cdr3_nt: TGTGCCAGCAGCTCAGACAGCCTAAGTGAGACCCAGTACTTC; cdr3_aa: CASSSDSLSETQYF; v_call: TRBV7-8; j_call: TRBJ2-5; clone_size: many; d_call: .
cdr3_nt: TGTGCCAGCACCAAGGGAGGGGGGGCGCGAGCTTTCTTT; cdr3_aa: CASTKGGGARAFF; v_call: TRBV28; j_call: TRBJ1-1; clone_size: few; d_call: .
cdr3_nt: TGTGCCAGCAGTTCTTTGTTGTCTGGGACAGGGCAATTAAGTAATTCACCCCTCCACTTT; cdr3_aa: CASSSLLSGTGQLSNSPLHF; v_call: TRBV6-6; j_call: TRBJ1-6; clone_size: many; d_call: TRBD1
cdr3_nt: TGTGCCAGCAGTTACGGGGGGGCCTTGGAGACCCAGTACTTC; cdr3_aa: CASSYGGALETQYF; v_call: TRBV6-2/TRBV6-3; j_call: TRBJ2-5; clone_size: many; d_call: .
cdr3_nt: TGTGCTAGCAGCTTATACCTTCAGGGGCAGCAGTACTTC; cdr3_aa: CASSLYLQGQQYF; v_call: TRBV7-7; j_call: TRBJ2-7; clone_size: many; d_call: .
cdr3_nt: TGTGCCAGCAGCTCCATGGACGCCGCAACTAATGAAAAACTGTTTTTT; cdr3_aa: CASSSMDAATNEKLFF; v_call: TRBV2; j_call: TRBJ1-4; clone_size: many; d_call: .
cdr3_nt: TGTGCCAGCAGTGAGCCCGGCGTCTCCTACGAGCAGTACTTC; cdr3_aa: CASSEPGVSYEQYF; v_call: TRBV2; j_call: TRBJ2-7; clone_size: many; d_call: .
cdr3_nt: TGTGCCAGCTATTACAATGAGCAGTTCTTC; cdr3_aa: CASYYNEQFF; v_call: TRBV25-1; j_call: TRBJ2-1; clone_size: many; d_call: .
cdr3_nt: TGCAGTGCTGTCCGGGACAGTATGAACACTGAAGCTTTCTTT; cdr3_aa: CSAVRDSMNTEAFF; v_call: TRBV20-1; j_call: TRBJ1-1; clone_size: many; d_call: TRBD1
cdr3_nt: TGTGCCAGCAGCGACGGGACTAGCGGGTTCCCATCAGATACGCAGTATTTT; cdr3_aa: CASSDGTSGFPSDTQYF; v_call: TRBV7-9; j_call: TRBJ2-3; clone_size: many; d_call: TRBD2
cdr3_nt: TGTGCCAGCAGCTTAAGGGCTGCCGGTTCACCCCTCCACTTT; cdr3_aa: CASSLRAAGSPLHF; v_call: TRBV7-3; j_call: TRBJ1-6; clone_size: many; d_call: .
cdr3_nt: TGCGCCAGCAGCTTGGCAGGAACCGGGACAGGGACGGATCAGCCCCAGCATTTT; cdr3_aa: CASSLAGTGTGTDQPQHF; v_call: TRBV5-1; j_call: TRBJ1-5; clone_size: few; d_call: TRBD1
cdr3_nt: TGCAGTGCTAGAGACGGTAGGCAGGGAAATTCACCCCTCCACTTT; cdr3_aa: CSARDGRQGNSPLHF; v_call: TRBV20-1; j_call: TRBJ1-6; clone_size: many; d_call: .
cdr3_nt: TGTGCCAGCAGCTTGGATACGTCAGCAATTTGGTACTATGGCTACACCTTC; cdr3_aa: CASSLDTSAIWYYGYTF; v_call: TRBV5-5; j_call: TRBJ1-2; clone_size: many; d_call: .
cdr3_nt: TGCAGCGTTATCCCGGGACTAGCTCCCTCGCAACCACACACAGATACGCAGTATTTT; cdr3_aa: CSVIPGLAPSQPHTDTQYF; v_call: TRBV29-1; j_call: TRBJ2-3; clone_size: many; d_call: TRBD2
cdr3_nt: TGTGCCAGCAGTTTGGAGGGGTGGAACACTGAAGCTTTCTTT; cdr3_aa: CASSLEGWNTEAFF; v_call: TRBV12-3/TRBV12-4; j_call: TRBJ1-1; clone_size: many; d_call: .
cdr3_nt: TGTGCCAGCAGCTCCGGGTCTGGGGCCAACGTCCTGACTTTC; cdr3_aa: CASSSGSGANVLTF; v_call: TRBV7-9; j_call: TRBJ2-6; clone_size: few; d_call: .
cdr3_nt: TGTGCCAGCAAAGGACAGGGGTCCTACAATGAGCAGTTCTTC; cdr3_aa: CASKGQGSYNEQFF; v_call: TRBV6-1; j_call: TRBJ2-1; clone_size: many; d_call: TRBD1
cdr3_nt: TGTGCCAGCAGGGGGGGCGGGACACCCCTCGGTGGACTGTTTTTT; cdr3_aa: CASRGGGTPLGGLFF; v_call: TRBV7-2; j_call: TRBJ1-4; clone_size: many; d_call: .
cdr3_nt: TGTGCCAGCAGCAACCGCGCCCGGGGCAATGAGCAGTTCTTC; cdr3_aa: CASSNRARGNEQFF; v_call: TRBV6-2/TRBV6-3; j_call: TRBJ2-1; clone_size: many; d_call: .
cdr3_nt: TGTGCCAGCAGCTTCCAGTCAACTCTTCGGGGCAATCAGCCCCAGCATTTT; cdr3_aa: CASSFQSTLRGNQPQHF; v_call: TRBV5-4; j_call: TRBJ1-5; clone_size: many; d_call: .
cdr3_nt: TGTGCCAGCAGTTCGGGACAGGGGAGAGATCAGCCCCAGCATTTT; cdr3_aa: CASSSGQGRDQPQHF; v_call: TRBV28; j_call: TRBJ1-5; clone_size: many; d_call: TRBD1
cdr3_nt: TGTGCCAGTAGTACGACTGCCTCGCGCACAGATACGCAGTATTTT; cdr3_aa: CASSTTASRTDTQYF; v_call: TRBV19; j_call: TRBJ2-3; clone_size: many; d_call: .
cdr3_nt: TGTGCCAGCAGTACGCAGGAAGAGACCCAGTACTTC; cdr3_aa: CASSTQEETQYF; v_call: TRBV12-3/TRBV12-4; j_call: TRBJ2-5; clone_size: many; d_call: .
cdr3_nt: TGCAGTGCTAGAGGTCTATGGGGGATTAATGAAAAACTGTTTTTT; cdr3_aa: CSARGLWGINEKLFF; v_call: TRBV20-1; j_call: TRBJ1-4; clone_size: many; d_call: .
cdr3_nt: TGTGCCAGCAGTTGGGTGAGGACAGTCCGCTCCTACGAGCAGTACTTC; cdr3_aa: CASSWVRTVRSYEQYF; v_call: TRBV6-2/TRBV6-3; j_call: TRBJ2-7; clone_size: many; d_call: .
cdr3_nt: TGCGCCAGCAGCCAAGTGACTGATACCGGGGAGCTGTTTTTT; cdr3_aa: CASSQVTDTGELFF; v_call: TRBV4-3; j_call: TRBJ2-2; clone_size: .; d_call: .
cdr3_nt: TGTGCCAGCAGTGCCGGGACAGGATCCTACGAGCAGTACTTC; cdr3_aa: CASSAGTGSYEQYF; v_call: TRBV6-2/TRBV6-3; j_call: TRBJ2-7; clone_size: many; d_call: TRBD1
cdr3_nt: TGTGCCAGCAGCATCGGACAGGGGGTTTACAATGAGCAGTTCTTC; cdr3_aa: CASSIGQGVYNEQFF; v_call: TRBV5-4; j_call: TRBJ2-1; clone_size: many; d_call: TRBD1